This is a list of T cell receptor beta chains from one sample in a study of monozygotic twins with inflammatory bowel disease. TCRdb reworked the 5' RACE reads into one entry per CDR3 protein, no DNA. The sample totals hundreds of thousands of distinct CDR3 sequences. The source material was blood. The source of these receptors is a human donor with ulcerative colitis or Crohn's disease, or a healthy co-twin of an affected twin (not recorded which). Each CDR3 is given with its conserved first and last residue.

V gene	J gene	CDR3 protein
TRBV12-3/TRBV12-4	TRBJ2-5	CASRSLAGVQETQYF
TRBV30	TRBJ1-1	CAWSPPVTGVGDKGTEAFF
TRBV4-3	TRBJ2-7	CASSQAYRASYEQYF
TRBV15	TRBJ2-1	CATSRDNDGWLGEQFF
TRBV7-2	TRBJ2-5	CASRGGGTQYF
TRBV29-1	TRBJ2-7	CSVEALLDGSYEQYF
TRBV2	TRBJ2-4	CASSEFHIQYF
TRBV12-3/TRBV12-4	TRBJ2-3	CASSPLTSGVSDTQYF
TRBV7-2	TRBJ2-1	CASSLGLVQQAQVWFF
TRBV4-2	TRBJ1-2	CASSQAAEQGVYGYTF
TRBV11-2	TRBJ2-4	CASSYGGAPTKNIQYF
TRBV15	TRBJ2-2	CATSRDWRLAGFGAGELFF